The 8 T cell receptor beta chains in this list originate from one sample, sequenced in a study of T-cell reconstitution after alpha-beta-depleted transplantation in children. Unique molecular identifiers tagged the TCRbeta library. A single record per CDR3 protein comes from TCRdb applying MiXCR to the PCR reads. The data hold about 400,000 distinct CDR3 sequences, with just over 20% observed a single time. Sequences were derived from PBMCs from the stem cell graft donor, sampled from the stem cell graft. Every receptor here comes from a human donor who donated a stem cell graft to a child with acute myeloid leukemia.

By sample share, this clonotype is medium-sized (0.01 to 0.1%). CDR3 protein: CSVDGGGKFYNEQFF. For the CDR3, the DNA is TGCAGCGTTGATGGGGGCGGGAAATTCTACAATGAGCAGTTCTTC. V usage is TRBV29-1 and J usage is TRBJ2-1; D is perhaps TRBD1 or TRBD2 (6 bases each). In germline, CDR1 is SQVTM, CDR2 ANQGSEA. The V end lost 3 bases, the J end lost 3 bases, and 15 bases lay between the germline ends. The CDR3 consists of 15 residues.

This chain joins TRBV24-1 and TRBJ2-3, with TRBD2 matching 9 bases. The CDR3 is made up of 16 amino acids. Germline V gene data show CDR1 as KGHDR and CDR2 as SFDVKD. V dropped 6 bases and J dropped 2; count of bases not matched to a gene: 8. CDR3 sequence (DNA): TGTGCCACCAGTTCCCCGACTAGCGGTTCCACAGATACGCAGTATTTT. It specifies CATSSPTSGSTDTQYF.

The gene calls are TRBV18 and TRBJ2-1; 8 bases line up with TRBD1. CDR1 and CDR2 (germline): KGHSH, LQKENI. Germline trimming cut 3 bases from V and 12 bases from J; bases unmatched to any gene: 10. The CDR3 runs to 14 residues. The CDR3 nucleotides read TGTGCCAGCTCACCTGGGACAGGAGCGCTGGGGCAGTTCTTC. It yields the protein CASSPGTGALGQFF.

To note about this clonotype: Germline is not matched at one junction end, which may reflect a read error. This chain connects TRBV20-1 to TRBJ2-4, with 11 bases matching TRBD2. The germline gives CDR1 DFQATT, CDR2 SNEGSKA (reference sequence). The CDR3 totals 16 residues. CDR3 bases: TGCTGTGCTAGAAGGCTAGCGGGAGGCCCCGTAAACATTCAGTACTTC. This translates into CCARRLAGGPVNIQYF.

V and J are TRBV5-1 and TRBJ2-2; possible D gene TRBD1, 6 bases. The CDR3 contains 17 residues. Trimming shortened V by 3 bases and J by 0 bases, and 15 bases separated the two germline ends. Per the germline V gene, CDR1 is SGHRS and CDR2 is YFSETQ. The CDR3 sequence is CASSSYPGQANTGELFF. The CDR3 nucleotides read TGCGCCAGCAGCTCGTACCCGGGACAAGCGAACACCGGGGAGCTGTTTTTT.

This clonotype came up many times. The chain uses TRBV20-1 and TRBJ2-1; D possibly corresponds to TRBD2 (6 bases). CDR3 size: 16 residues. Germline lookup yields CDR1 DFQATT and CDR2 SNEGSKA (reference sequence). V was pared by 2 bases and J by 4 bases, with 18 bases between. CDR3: CSARRPLGTVYNEQFF. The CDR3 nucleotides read TGCAGTGCTAGACGACCCTTAGGGACTGTTTACAATGAGCAGTTCTTC.

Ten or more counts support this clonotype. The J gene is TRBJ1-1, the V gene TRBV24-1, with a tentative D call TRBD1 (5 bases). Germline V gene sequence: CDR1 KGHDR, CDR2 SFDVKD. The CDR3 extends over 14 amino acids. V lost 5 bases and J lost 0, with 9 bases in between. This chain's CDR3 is CATSGSRVNTEAFF. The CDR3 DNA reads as TGTGCCACCAGTGGATCCAGGGTGAACACTGAAGCTTTCTTT.

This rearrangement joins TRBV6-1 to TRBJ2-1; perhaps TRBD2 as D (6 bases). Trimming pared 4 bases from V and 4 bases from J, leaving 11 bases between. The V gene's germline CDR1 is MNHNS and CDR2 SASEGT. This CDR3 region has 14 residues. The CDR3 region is CASSASGLYNEQFF. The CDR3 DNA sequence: TGTGCCAGCAGTGCGAGCGGGCTTTACAATGAGCAGTTCTTC.